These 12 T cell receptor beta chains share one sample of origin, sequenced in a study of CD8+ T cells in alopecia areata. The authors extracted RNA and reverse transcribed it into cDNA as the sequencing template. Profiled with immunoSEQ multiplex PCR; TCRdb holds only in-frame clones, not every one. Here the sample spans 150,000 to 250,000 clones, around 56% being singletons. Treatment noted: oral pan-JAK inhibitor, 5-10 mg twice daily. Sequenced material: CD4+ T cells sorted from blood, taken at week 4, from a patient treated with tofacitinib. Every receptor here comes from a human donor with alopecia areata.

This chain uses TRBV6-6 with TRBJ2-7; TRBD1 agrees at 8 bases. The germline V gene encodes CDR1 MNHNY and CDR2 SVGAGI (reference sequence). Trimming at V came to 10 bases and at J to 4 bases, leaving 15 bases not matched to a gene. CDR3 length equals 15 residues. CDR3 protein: CATLELDRGGYEQYF. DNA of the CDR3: TGTGCCACCCTCGAATTAGACAGGGGAGGTTACGAGCAGTACTTC.

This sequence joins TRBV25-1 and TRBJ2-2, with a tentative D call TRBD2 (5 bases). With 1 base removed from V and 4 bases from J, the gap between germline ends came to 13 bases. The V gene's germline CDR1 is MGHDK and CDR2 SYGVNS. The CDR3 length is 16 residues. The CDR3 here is CASSESVGVGTGELFF. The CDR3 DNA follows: TGTGCCAGCAGTGAATCGGTCGGGGTTGGCACCGGGGAGCTGTTTTTT.

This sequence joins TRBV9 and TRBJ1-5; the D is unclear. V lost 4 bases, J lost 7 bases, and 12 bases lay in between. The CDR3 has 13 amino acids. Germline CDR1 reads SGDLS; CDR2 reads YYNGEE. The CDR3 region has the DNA TGTGCCAGCAGCCCTCACGTCGGCCAGCCCCAGCATTTT. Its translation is CASSPHVGQPQHF.

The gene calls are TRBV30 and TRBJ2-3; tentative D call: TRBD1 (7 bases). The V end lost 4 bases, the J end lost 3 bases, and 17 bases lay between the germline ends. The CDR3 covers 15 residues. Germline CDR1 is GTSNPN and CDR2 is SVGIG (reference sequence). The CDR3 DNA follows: TGTGCCTGGATCGCGGCAGGGGGGAGTACAGATACGCAGTATTTT. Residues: CAWIAAGGSTDTQYF.

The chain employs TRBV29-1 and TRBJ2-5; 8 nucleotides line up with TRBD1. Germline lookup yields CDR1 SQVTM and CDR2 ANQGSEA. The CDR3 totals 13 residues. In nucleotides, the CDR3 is TGCGGAACCCGTGGGACAGGAGGGGAGACCCAGTACTTC. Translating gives CGTRGTGGETQYF.

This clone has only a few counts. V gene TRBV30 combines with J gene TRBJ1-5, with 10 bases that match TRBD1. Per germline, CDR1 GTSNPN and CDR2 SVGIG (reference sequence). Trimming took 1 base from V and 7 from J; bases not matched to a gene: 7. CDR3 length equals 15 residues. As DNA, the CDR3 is TGTGCCTGGAGTGGGGGGGGACAGGGGACCCAGCCCCAGCATTTT. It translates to CAWSGGGQGTQPQHF.

CDR3 region: CASSPRHPPNYGYTF. The CDR3 DNA reads as TGTGCCAGCAGCCCCCGACATCCGCCTAACTATGGCTACACCTTC. The J gene is TRBJ1-2, the V gene TRBV7-9; D remains unclear. Looked up from germline, CDR1 is SEHNR and CDR2 is FQNEAQ (reference sequence). V was pared by 5 bases and J by 0 bases, with 13 bases between. The CDR3 is 15 residues long. Complete variable domain (other parts from reference TRBV7-9 and TRBJ1-2): DTGVSQNPRHKITKRGQNVTFRCDPISEHNRLYWYRQTLGQGPEFLTYFQNEAQLEKSRLLSDRFSAERPKGSFSTLEIQRTEQGDSAMYLCASSPRHPPNYGYTFGSGTRLTVV.

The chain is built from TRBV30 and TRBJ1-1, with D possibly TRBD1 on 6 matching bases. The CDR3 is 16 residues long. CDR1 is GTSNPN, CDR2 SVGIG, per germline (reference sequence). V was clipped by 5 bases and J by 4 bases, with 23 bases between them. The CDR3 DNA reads TGTGCCTGGCTACGGCCTAACCAAGAGGGGGGCACTGAAGCTTTCTTT. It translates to CAWLRPNQEGGTEAFF. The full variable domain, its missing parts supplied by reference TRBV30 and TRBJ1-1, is SQTIHQWPATLVQPVGSPLSLECTVEGTSNPNLYWYRQAAGRGLQLLFYSVGIGQISSEVPQNLSASRPQDRQFILSSKKLLLSDSGFYLCAWLRPNQEGGTEAFFGQGTRLTVV.

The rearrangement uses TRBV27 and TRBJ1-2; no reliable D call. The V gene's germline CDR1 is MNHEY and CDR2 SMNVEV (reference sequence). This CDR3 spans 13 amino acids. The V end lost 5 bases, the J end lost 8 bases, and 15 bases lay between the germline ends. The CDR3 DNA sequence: TGTGCCAGCAGTCCGACCGGGAGGAGGGGCTACACCTTC. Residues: CASSPTGRRGYTF.

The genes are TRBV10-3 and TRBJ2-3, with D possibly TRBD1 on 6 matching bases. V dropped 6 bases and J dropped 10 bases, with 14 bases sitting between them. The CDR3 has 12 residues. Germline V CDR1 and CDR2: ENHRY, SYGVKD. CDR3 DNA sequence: TGTGCCATCAGGGACCCAGGGGATTCGCAGTATTTT. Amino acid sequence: CAIRDPGDSQYF.

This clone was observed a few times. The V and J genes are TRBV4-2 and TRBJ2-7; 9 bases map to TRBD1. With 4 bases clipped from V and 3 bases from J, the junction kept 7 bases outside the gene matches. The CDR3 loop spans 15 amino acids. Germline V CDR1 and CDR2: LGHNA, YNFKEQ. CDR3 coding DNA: TGTGCCAGCAGCCTGGGACAGGGTGAGGACTACGAGCAGTACTTC. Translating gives CASSLGQGEDYEQYF.

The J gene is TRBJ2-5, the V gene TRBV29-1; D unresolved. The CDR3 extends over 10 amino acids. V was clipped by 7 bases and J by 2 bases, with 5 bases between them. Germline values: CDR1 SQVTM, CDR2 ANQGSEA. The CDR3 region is CSALQETQYF. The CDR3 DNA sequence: TGCAGCGCCCTGCAAGAGACCCAGTACTTC.